The 19 T cell receptor beta chains given below trace back to one sample, sequenced in a study of T cell clones after liver transplantation. Clones were sequenced by immunoSEQ multiplex PCR, and TCRdb holds only the in-frame ones, with some missing. The sample includes roughly 80,000 clones, over 80% of them seen just once. The material was CD4+ T cells from blood, obtained around 45 months after liver transplant. These receptors were collected from a human patient who received a liver transplant. Part of the T cell pool may stem from the graft donor.

This chain connects TRBV18 to TRBJ1-1; D gene unclear. The CDR3 contains 13 residues. Deletions cut 6 bases from V and 4 bases from J, with 12 bases between. Germline loops: CDR1 KGHSH, CDR2 LQKENI. CDR3: CASSQMGSTEAFF. In nucleotides, the CDR3 is TGTGCCAGCTCCCAAATGGGGAGCACTGAAGCTTTCTTT.

In this sample, this clone turned up a few times. This chain joins TRBV2 and TRBJ2-7; no reliable D call. This CDR3 spans 13 amino acids. Trimming shortened V by 7 bases and J by 3 bases, and 13 bases separated the two germline ends. From germline, CDR1 is SNHLY and CDR2 FYNNEI. The CDR3 DNA follows: TGTGCCAGCACGATCGAAAGGGACTACGAGCAGTACTTC. The encoded protein is CASTIERDYEQYF. Using reference TRBV2 and TRBJ2-7 for the parts outside the CDR3, the full variable domain is EPEVTQTPSHQVTQMGQEVILRCVPISNHLYFYWYRQILGQKVEFLVSFYNNEISEKSEIFDDQFSVERPDGSNFTLKIRSTKLEDSAMYFCASTIERDYEQYFGPGTRLTVT.

This chain connects TRBV7-2 to TRBJ2-1; TRBD2 aligns across 12 bases. V trimming: 4 bases; J trimming: 6 bases; junction bases outside the gene matches: 7. Germline V lookup: CDR1 SGHTA, CDR2 FQGNSA. This CDR3 has 16 residues. The CDR3 coding sequence is TGTGCCAGCAGCTCTCACCCGACTAGCGGGAGCAATGAGCAGTTCTTC. Amino acids: CASSSHPTSGSNEQFF.

V gene TRBV9 combines with J gene TRBJ2-1; 9 bases are shared with TRBD2. Trimming removed 2 bases from V and 4 bases from J; junction bases left unmatched: 4. Per the germline V gene, CDR1 is SGDLS and CDR2 is YYNGEE. There are 15 residues in the CDR3. The CDR3 DNA is TGTGCCAGCAGCGTGACTAGCGGCCAGTACAATGAGCAGTTCTTC. Residues: CASSVTSGQYNEQFF.

The rearrangement joins TRBV19 to TRBJ2-3, with TRBD2 matching 12 bases. Germline V lookup: CDR1 LNHDA, CDR2 SQIVND (reference sequence). The length of the CDR3 is 17 residues. Trimming removed 4 bases from V and 6 bases from J; junction bases left unmatched: 11. CDR3 sequence reads: CASSTKGSTSGRDTQYF. In DNA, the CDR3 is TGTGCCAGTAGTACTAAGGGGAGCACTAGCGGGAGGGATACGCAGTATTTT. Complete variable domain (other parts from reference TRBV19 and TRBJ2-3): DGGITQSPKYLFRKEGQNVTLSCEQNLNHDAMYWYRQDPGQGLRLIYYSQIVNDFQKGDIAEGYSVSREKKESFPLTVTSAQKNPTAFYLCASSTKGSTSGRDTQYFGPGTRLTVL.

This chain connects TRBV5-1 to TRBJ2-7; D call uncertain. The CDR3 has 15 residues. The germline V gene encodes CDR1 SGHRS and CDR2 YFSETQ. V dropped 0 bases and J dropped 0 bases, with 10 bases sitting between them. This chain's CDR3 is CASSLGRSSSYEQYF. The CDR3 nucleotides are TGCGCCAGCAGCTTGGGCCGCTCAAGCTCCTACGAGCAGTACTTC.

The J gene is TRBJ1-2, the V gene TRBV9; TRBD1 matches 7 bases. V dropped 2 bases and J dropped 1; count of bases not matched to a gene: 8. Per the germline V gene, CDR1 is SGDLS and CDR2 is YYNGEE. There are 16 residues in the CDR3. Here the CDR3 reads CASSVSGTDLNYGYTF. CDR3 nucleotide sequence: TGTGCCAGCAGCGTTTCCGGGACAGATCTTAACTATGGCTACACCTTC. Full variable domain (outside the CDR3, taken from reference TRBV9 and TRBJ1-2): DSGVTQTPKHLITATGQRVTLRCSPRSGDLSVYWYQQSLDQGLQFLIQYYNGEERAKGNILERFSAQQFPDLHSELNLSSLELGDSALYFCASSVSGTDLNYGYTFGSGTRLTVV.

The chain combines TRBV5-6 with TRBJ2-7; D might be TRBD1 (6 bases). This CDR3 is built from 13 residues. V gave up 6 bases and J gave up 3 bases, with 13 bases separating them. Germline loops: CDR1 SGHDT, CDR2 YYEEEE. The CDR3 loop reads CASIKQGGYEQYF. The CDR3 DNA reads as TGTGCCAGCATAAAGCAAGGGGGCTACGAGCAGTACTTC. Full variable domain (outside the CDR3, taken from reference TRBV5-6 and TRBJ2-7): DAGVTQSPTHLIKTRGQQVTLRCSPKSGHDTVSWYQQALGQGPQFIFQYYEEEERQRGNFPDRFSGHQFPNYSSELNVNALLLGDSALYLCASIKQGGYEQYFGPGTRLTVT.

This clone was observed a single time. This chain links TRBV19 with TRBJ2-3; 7 bases line up with TRBD2. Trimming took 5 bases from V and 1 from J; bases not matched to a gene: 6. CDR1 is LNHDA, CDR2 SQIVND, per germline (reference sequence). The CDR3 loop spans 15 amino acids. The chain's CDR3 is CASSLLRGGTDTQYF. The DNA of the CDR3 is TGTGCCAGTAGTCTTCTCCGGGGGGGCACAGATACGCAGTATTTT. The complete variable domain, with remaining parts taken from reference TRBV19 and TRBJ2-3, reads DGGITQSPKYLFRKEGQNVTLSCEQNLNHDAMYWYRQDPGQGLRLIYYSQIVNDFQKGDIAEGYSVSREKKESFPLTVTSAQKNPTAFYLCASSLLRGGTDTQYFGPGTRLTVL.

This rearrangement joins TRBV6-1 to TRBJ1-2, with unresolved D. This CDR3 is 12 amino acids long. Trimming took 8 bases from V and 3 from J, leaving 10 bases between them. Germline V gives CDR1 MNHNS, CDR2 SASEGT. CDR3 nucleotide sequence: TGTGCCAGCCGCACAGTCGACTATGGCTACACCTTC. Encoded protein: CASRTVDYGYTF.

This sequence joins TRBV10-2 and TRBJ2-1; a possible D gene is TRBD2 (5 bases). CDR3 length: 14 residues. Per germline, CDR1 WSHSY and CDR2 SAAADI. Deletions cut 3 bases from V and 6 bases from J, with 12 bases between. The CDR3 loop reads CASSDVGEVNEQFF. The CDR3 region has the DNA TGCGCCAGCAGTGATGTGGGAGAAGTCAATGAGCAGTTCTTC.

The chain employs TRBV7-2 and TRBJ2-1, with D unresolved. Between the trimmed V and J ends, which lost 5 bases and 6 bases, there was a span of 8 bases. The CDR3 spans 12 residues. From germline, CDR1 is SGHTA and CDR2 FQGNSA. The CDR3 sequence is CASSPTSNEQFF. The CDR3 DNA reads as TGTGCCAGCAGCCCCACCTCCAATGAGCAGTTCTTC.

Turning to this clone: At the DNA level, this CDR3 is encoded by other sequences in the same sample as well. This chain joins TRBV28 and TRBJ2-7; possibly TRBD1 or TRBD2 for D (5 bases each). The V and J ends lost 3 bases and 0 bases respectively, with 12 bases between them. In germline, CDR1 is MDHEN, CDR2 SYDVKM. This CDR3 has 15 residues. The CDR3 region is CASSLTGTSSYEQYF. The CDR3 bases are TGTGCCAGCAGTTTGACCGGGACGAGCTCCTACGAGCAGTACTTC.

The V call is TRBV5-1, the J call TRBJ2-3; 9 bases fit TRBD1. Germline V gene data show CDR1 as SGHRS and CDR2 as YFSETQ. The CDR3 runs to 15 residues. V was clipped by 2 bases and J by 6 bases; unmatched bases: 7. CDR3 DNA: TGCGCCAGCAGCTTCGGACAGGGGTACGGGGATACGCAGTATTTT. Encoded protein: CASSFGQGYGDTQYF.

J is TRBJ2-5 and V is TRBV7-3, with D perhaps matching TRBD1 or TRBD2 (5 bases each). From germline, CDR1 is SGHTA and CDR2 FQGTGA. V was clipped by 6 bases and J by 5 bases, with 13 bases between them. This CDR3 region has 13 residues. This chain's CDR3 is CASSIRGGETQYF. Written as DNA, the CDR3 is TGTGCCAGCAGTATAAGGGGCGGGGAGACCCAGTACTTC.

The V call is TRBV5-1, the J call TRBJ1-4; 11 bases map to TRBD1. Germline V gene sequence: CDR1 SGHRS, CDR2 YFSETQ. The V segment lost 0 bases and the J segment 10 bases; nucleotides outside the gene matches: 5. This CDR3 spans 15 amino acids. The CDR3 spells CASSLVGQGGSKLFF. The DNA of the CDR3 is TGCGCCAGCAGCTTGGTGGGACAGGGGGGGTCAAAACTGTTTTTT.

This rearrangement joins TRBV9 to TRBJ1-5; the match to TRBD1 covers 9 bases. Germline lookup yields CDR1 SGDLS and CDR2 YYNGEE. The ends lost 0 bases at V and 5 bases at J; junction bases unmatched: 0. The CDR3 is 14 amino acids. The CDR3 sequence: CASSVGTGDQPQHF. The CDR3 region has the DNA TGTGCCAGCAGCGTAGGGACAGGGGATCAGCCCCAGCATTTT.

The chain recombines TRBV6-1 with TRBJ1-5; a weak D match, TRBD1 (5 bases). The V and J ends lost 10 bases and 5 bases respectively, with 15 bases between them. The germline V gene has CDR1 MNHNS and CDR2 SASEGT. The CDR3 totals 13 residues. The CDR3 region has the DNA TGTGCCACTCTACAGGATCCCGATCAGCCCCAGCATTTT. It codes for CATLQDPDQPQHF.

The gene calls are TRBV5-8 and TRBJ1-5; 8 positions agree with TRBD1. V was clipped by 6 bases and J by 0 bases; unmatched bases: 11. The V gene's germline CDR1 is SGHTS and CDR2 YDEGEE. This CDR3 has 17 residues. Here the CDR3 reads CASTLGQGWYSNQPQHF. In DNA, the CDR3 is TGTGCCAGCACCCTTGGACAGGGCTGGTATAGCAATCAGCCCCAGCATTTT.